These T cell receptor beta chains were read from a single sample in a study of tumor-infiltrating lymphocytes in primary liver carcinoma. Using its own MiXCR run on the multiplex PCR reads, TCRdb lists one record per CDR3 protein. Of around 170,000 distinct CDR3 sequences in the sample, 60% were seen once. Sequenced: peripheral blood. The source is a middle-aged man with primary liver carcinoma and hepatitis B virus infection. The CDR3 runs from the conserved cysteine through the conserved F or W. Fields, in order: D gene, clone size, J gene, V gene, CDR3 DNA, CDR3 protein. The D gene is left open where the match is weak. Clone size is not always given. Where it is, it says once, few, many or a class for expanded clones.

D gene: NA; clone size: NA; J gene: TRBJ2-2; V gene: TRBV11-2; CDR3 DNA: TGTACCAGCACGAGACAACACACCGGGGAACTGTTTTTT; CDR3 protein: CTSTRQHTGELFF
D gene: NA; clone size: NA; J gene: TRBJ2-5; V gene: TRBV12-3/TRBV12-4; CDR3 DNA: TGTGCCAGCGGAGGAGGGGGCTTTTTAGAGACCCAGTACTTC; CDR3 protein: CASGGGGFLETQYF
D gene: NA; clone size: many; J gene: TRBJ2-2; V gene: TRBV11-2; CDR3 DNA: TGTGCCAGCAGCCGGGCCTATGGGGTAACCGGGGAGCTGTTTTTT; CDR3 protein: CASSRAYGVTGELFF
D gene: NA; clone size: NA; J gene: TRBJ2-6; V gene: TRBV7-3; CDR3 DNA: TGTGCCAGCAGCGAACAGTCTGGGGCCAACGTCCTGACTTTC; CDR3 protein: CASSEQSGANVLTF
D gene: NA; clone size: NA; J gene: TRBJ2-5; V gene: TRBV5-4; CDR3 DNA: TGTGCCAGCAGCTTGGAGGGGAGCTACCAAGAGACCCAGTACTTC; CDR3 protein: CASSLEGSYQETQYF
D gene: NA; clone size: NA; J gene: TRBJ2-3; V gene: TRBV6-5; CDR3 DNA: TGTGCCAGCAGTTACTCAGGGATGATCACAGGTACGCAGTATTTT; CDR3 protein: CASSYSGMITGTQYF
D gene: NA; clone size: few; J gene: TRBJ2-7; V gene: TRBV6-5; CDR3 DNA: TGTGCCAGCAGTTACTTAGCCCGAGGGGCCTACGAGCAGTACTTC; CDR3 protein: CASSYLARGAYEQYF
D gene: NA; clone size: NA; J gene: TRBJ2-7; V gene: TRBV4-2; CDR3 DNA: TGTGCCAGCAGCCGAGAGACGGGGTGGTCCTACGAGCAGTACTTC; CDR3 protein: CASSRETGWSYEQYF
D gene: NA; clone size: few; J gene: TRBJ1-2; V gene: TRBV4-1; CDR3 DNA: TGCGCCAGCAGCCAAGATGCGCTGGGGGGAGATGGCTACACCTTC; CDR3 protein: CASSQDALGGDGYTF
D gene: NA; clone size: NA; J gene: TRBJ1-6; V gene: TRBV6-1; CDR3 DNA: TGTGCCAGCAGTGATAACTTACCCCTCCACTTT; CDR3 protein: CASSDNLPLHF
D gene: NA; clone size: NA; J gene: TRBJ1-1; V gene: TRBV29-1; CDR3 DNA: TGCAGCGTTGACTGGAGCCGTCGAGACCGTGAAGCTTTCTTT; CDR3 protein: CSVDWSRRDREAFF
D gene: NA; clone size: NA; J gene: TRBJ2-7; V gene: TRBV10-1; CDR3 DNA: TGCGCCAGCAGTGAGTCGACCTACGAGCAGTACTTC; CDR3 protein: CASSESTYEQYF
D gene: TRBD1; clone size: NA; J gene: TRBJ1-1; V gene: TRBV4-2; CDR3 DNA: TGTGCCAGCAGCCACGAACCGGGACAGCAGAACACTGAAGCTTTCTTT; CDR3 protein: CASSHEPGQQNTEAFF
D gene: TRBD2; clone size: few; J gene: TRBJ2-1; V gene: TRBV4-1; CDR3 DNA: TGCGCCAGCTACCCAATACTAGCGGGAAGCTACAATGAGCAGTTCTTC; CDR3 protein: CASYPILAGSYNEQFF
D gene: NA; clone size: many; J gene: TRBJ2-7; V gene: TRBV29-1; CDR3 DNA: TGCAGCGTCTCCGGCCGCGGATACGAGCAGTACTTC; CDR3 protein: CSVSGRGYEQYF
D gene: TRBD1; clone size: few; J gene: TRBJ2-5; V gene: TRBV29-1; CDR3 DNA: TGCAGCGTTGGTAGACAGGGGAACCAAGAGACCCAGTACTTC; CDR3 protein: CSVGRQGNQETQYF
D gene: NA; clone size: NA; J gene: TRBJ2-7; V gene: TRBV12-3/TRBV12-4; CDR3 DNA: TGTGCCAGCAGGCACCTAGGGGTTGAATACAATGAGCAGTACTTC; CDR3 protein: CASRHLGVEYNEQYF
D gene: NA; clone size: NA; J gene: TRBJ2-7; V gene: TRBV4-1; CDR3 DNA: TGCGCAAGCAGCCTCGACAGAGGCTGCGAGCAGTACTTC; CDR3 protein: CASSLDRGCEQYF
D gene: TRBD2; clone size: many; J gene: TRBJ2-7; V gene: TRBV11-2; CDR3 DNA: TGTGCCAGCAGCTTATATGGACTAGCGACCTCCTACGAGCAGTACTTC; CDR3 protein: CASSLYGLATSYEQYF
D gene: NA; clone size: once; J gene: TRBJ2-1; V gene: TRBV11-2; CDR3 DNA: TGTACCAGCAGCTTAGAGGGCTTGATGGAGAGTAATGAGCAATTCTTC; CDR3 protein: CTSSLEGLMESNEQFF
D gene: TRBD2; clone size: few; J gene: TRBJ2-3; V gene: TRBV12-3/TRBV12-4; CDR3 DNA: TGTGCCAGCAGTGGTAGCGGGAGGGCCGAGGACACAGATACGCAGTATTTT; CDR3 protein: CASSGSGRAEDTDTQYF
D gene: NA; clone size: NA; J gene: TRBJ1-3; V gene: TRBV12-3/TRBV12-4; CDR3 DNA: TGTGCCAGCAGTTTAGCGCGCAGGGGTATCAGAAACACCATATATTTT; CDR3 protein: CASSLARRGIRNTIYF
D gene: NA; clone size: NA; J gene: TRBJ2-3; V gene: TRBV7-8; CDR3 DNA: TGTGCCAGCAGCTTAAGCTACAGCACAGATACGCAGTATTTT; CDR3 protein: CASSLSYSTDTQYF
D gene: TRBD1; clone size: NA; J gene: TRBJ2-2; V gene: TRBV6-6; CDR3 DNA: TGTGCCAGCAGCGCTACGCTAGGGACAGAGAACACCGGGGAGCTGTTTTTT; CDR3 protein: CASSATLGTENTGELFF
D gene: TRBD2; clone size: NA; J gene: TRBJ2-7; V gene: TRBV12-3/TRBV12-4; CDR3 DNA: TGTACCAGCAGTTCTAGCGGGGGGAGCTACGAGCAGTACTTC; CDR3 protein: CTSSSSGGSYEQYF
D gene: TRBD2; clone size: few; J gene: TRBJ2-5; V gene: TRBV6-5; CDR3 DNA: TGTGCCAGCAGGGCACTAGCGGTAAAAGAGACCCAGTACTTC; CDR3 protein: CASRALAVKETQYF
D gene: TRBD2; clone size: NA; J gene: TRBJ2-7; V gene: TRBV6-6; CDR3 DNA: TGTGCCAGCAGTTACCGGGAGGGAGTCGAGCAGTACTTC; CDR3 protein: CASSYREGVEQYF
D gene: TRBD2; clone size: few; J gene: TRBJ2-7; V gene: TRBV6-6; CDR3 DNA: TGTGCCAGCAGTTACTCGCCGACCCTAGCGGGAGGGAACGAGCAGTACTTC; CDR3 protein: CASSYSPTLAGGNEQYF
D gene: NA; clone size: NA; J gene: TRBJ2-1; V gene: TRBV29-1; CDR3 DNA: TGCAGCCTTCAGCTGGGCCGGTGGAATGAGCAGTTCTTC; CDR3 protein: CSLQLGRWNEQFF
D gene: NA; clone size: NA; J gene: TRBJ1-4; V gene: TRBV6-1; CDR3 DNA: TGTGCCAGCGCTATCGGTACAACTAATGAAAAACTCTTTTTT; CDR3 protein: CASAIGTTNEKLFF
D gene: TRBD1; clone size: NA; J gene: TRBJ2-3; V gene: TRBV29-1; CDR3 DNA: TGCAGCGGGTCAGGGGGCGCAGGGGATACGCACTATTTT; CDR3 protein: CSGSGGAGDTHYF
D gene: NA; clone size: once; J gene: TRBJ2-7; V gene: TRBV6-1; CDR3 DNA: TGTGCCAGCAGTCCCCCGGCGAGCCCGCCCTACGAGCAGTACTTC; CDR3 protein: CASSPPASPPYEQYF
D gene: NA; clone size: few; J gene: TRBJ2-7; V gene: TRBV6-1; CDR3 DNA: TGTGCCAGCAGCTATTCCTACAGGGACGAGCAGTACTTC; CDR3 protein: CASSYSYRDEQYF
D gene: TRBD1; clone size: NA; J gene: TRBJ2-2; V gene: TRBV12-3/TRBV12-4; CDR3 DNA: TGTGCCAGCACCTTTACAGGGGTGGGCACCGGGGAGCTGTTTTTT; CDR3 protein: CASTFTGVGTGELFF
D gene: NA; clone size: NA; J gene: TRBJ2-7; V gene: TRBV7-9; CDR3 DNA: TGTGCCAGCAGCTCTAGGACCAGTGGCGAGCAGTACTTC; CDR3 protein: CASSSRTSGEQYF
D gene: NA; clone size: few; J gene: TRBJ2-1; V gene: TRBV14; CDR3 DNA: TGTGCCAGCAGCCAATTCCTGGTCGACAATGAGCAGTTCTTC; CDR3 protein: CASSQFLVDNEQFF
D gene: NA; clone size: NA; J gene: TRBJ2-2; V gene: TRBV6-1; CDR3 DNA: TGTGCCAGCAAGGGGATGAACACCGGGGAGCTGTTTTTT; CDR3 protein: CASKGMNTGELFF
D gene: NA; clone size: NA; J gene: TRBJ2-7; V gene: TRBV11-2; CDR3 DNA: TGTGCCAGCAGCGCTCGCCATGAGAGCCCCGGCGAACAGTACTTC; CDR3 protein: CASSARHESPGEQYF
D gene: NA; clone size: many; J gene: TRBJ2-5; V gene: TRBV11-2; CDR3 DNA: TGTGCCAGCAGCTGGAGGGGCGGGACCATCCAAGAGACCCAGTACTTC; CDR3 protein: CASSWRGGTIQETQYF
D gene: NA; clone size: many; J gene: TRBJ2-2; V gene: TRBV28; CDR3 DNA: TGTGCCAGCAGTTTCCTGACAGAACCTTCACCGGGGGAGCTGTTTTTT; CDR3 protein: CASSFLTEPSPGELFF
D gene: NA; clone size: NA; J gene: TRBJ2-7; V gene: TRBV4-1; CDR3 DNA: TGCGCCAGCCGCCTAAGACTCCAGACAGGCTACGAGCAGTACTTC; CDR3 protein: CASRLRLQTGYEQYF
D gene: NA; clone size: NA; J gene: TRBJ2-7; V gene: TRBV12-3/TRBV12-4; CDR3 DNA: TGTGCCAGCAGTTTAGGGGGTCCCTACGAGCAGTACTTC; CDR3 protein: CASSLGGPYEQYF
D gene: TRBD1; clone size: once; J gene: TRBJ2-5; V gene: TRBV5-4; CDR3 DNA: TGTGCCAGCAGCAACGACAGGGAAGAGACCCAGTACTTC; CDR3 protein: CASSNDREETQYF
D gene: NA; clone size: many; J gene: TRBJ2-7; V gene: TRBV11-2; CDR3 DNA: TGTGCCAGCAGCTTACAGGACTACGAGCAGTACTTC; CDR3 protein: CASSLQDYEQYF
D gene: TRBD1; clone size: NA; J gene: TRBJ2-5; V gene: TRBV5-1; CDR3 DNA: TGCGCCAGCAACTTCAGTCAGGGGGCGCGTGAGACCCAGTACTTC; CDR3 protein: CASNFSQGARETQYF
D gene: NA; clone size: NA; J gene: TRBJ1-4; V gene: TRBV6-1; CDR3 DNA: TGTGCCAGCAGTGAAGACGAATTGTGGAAACTGTTTTTT; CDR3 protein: CASSEDELWKLFF
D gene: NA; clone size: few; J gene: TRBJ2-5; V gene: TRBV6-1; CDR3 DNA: TGTGCCAGCAAAGGGACTTCCGCCTCCAAGTCGACCCAGTACTTC; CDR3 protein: CASKGTSASKSTQYF
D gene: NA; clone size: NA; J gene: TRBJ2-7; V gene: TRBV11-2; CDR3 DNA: TGTACCAGCAGCTTAGGTCCGGTTTACGAGCAGTACTTC; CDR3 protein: CTSSLGPVYEQYF
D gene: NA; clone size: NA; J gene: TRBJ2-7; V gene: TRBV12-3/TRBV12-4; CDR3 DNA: TGTGCCAGCAGTTTGGGTATGGGGCCCTACGAGCAGTACTTC; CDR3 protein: CASSLGMGPYEQYF
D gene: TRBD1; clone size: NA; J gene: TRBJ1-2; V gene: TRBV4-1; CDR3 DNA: TGCGCCAGCAGCCAAAAGACAGGGCCAAGGGGTGAAGGCTACACCTTC; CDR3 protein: CASSQKTGPRGEGYTF
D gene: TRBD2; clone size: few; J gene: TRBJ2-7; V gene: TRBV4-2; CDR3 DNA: TGTGCCAGCAGCCAAGAGAGGACTAGCGCCTACGAGCAGTACTTC; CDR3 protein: CASSQERTSAYEQYF
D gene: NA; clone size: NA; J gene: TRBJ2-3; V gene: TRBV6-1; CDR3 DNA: TGTGCCAGCAGAGAGGGGACAGATACGCAGTATTTT; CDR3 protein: CASREGTDTQYF
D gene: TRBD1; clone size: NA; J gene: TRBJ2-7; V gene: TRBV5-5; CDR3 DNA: TGTGCCAGCAGCCTCCCTACAGGGGTCTACGAGCAGTACTTC; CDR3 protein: CASSLPTGVYEQYF